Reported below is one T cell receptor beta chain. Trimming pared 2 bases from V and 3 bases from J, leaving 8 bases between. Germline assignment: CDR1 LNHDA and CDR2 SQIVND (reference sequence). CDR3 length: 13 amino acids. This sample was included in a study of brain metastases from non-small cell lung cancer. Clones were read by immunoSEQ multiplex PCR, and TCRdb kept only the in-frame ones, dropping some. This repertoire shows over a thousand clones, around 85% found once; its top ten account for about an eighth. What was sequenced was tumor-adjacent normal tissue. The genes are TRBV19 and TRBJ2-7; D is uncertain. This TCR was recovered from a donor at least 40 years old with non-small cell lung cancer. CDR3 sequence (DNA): TGTGCCAGTAGTATACGGCTGTTCTACGAGCAGTACTTC. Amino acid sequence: CASSIRLFYEQYF.